These T cell receptor beta chains were read from a single sample in a study of control samples from healthy donors and cancer patients. Sequencing used immunoSEQ multiplex PCR; TCRdb keeps in-frame clones, though not all of them. The table records about 54,000 clones, around 97% of them present only once. Input material: blood. The receptors here all came from a woman aged 25 to 45 in good health. CDR3s include the opening cysteine and the closing phenylalanine or tryptophan. D genes are given only for firm matches. Clone size appears in some rows only: once, few, many, or a class for an expanded clone.

>.|.|TRBJ1-4|TRBV5-1
CASSLGFGNEKLFF
TGCGCCAGCAGCTTGGGGTTCGGTAATGAAAAACTGTTTTTT
>.|.|TRBJ1-6|TRBV15
CATSRDLARLGSPLHF
TGTGCCACCAGCAGAGATCTGGCGCGGTTAGGATCACCCCTCCACTTT
>once|.|TRBJ2-7|TRBV3-1/TRBV3-2
CASSQGDVYEQYF
TGTGCCAGCAGCCAAGGGGACGTCTACGAGCAGTACTTC
>.|.|TRBJ2-7|TRBV5-5
CASSLRLGGAYEQYF
TGTGCCAGCAGCTTGCGGTTGGGGGGAGCCTACGAGCAGTACTTC
>.|.|TRBJ1-5|TRBV7-8
CASSPTLGANQPQHF
TGTGCCAGCAGCCCGACGTTAGGGGCGAATCAGCCCCAGCATTTT
>.|TRBD2|TRBJ2-7|TRBV3-1/TRBV3-2
CASSNIAGVYEQYF
TGTGCCAGCAGCAATATAGCGGGAGTTTACGAGCAGTACTTC
>.|.|TRBJ2-5|TRBV7-3
CASSMGTPGGETQYF
TGTGCCAGCAGCATGGGGACTCCGGGTGGAGAGACCCAGTACTTC
>.|.|TRBJ2-1|TRBV6-5
CASSYSQGNEQFF
TGTGCCAGCAGTTACTCGCAAGGGAATGAGCAGTTCTTC
>.|.|TRBJ2-3|TRBV3-1/TRBV3-2
CASSHSWGDTQYF
TGTGCCAGCAGCCATAGCTGGGGGGATACGCAGTATTTT
>.|.|TRBJ1-6|TRBV6-6
CASSQDPGRNSPLHF
TGTGCCAGCAGTCAGGATCCCGGGCGGAATTCACCCCTCCACTTT
>.|.|TRBJ2-7|TRBV28
CASSLLGLPYEQYF
TGTGCCAGCAGTTTACTCGGACTCCCCTACGAGCAGTACTTC
>.|.|TRBJ2-3|TRBV5-4
CASSLRTPSTDTQYF
TGTGCCAGCAGCTTGAGGACCCCTAGCACAGATACGCAGTATTTT
>.|.|TRBJ1-5|TRBV2
CASSVGSSNQPQHF
TGTGCCAGCAGTGTGGGATCGAGCAATCAGCCCCAGCATTTT
>once|TRBD1|TRBJ2-7|TRBV9
CASSDRDRPHEQYF
TGTGCCAGCAGCGACCGGGACAGGCCCCACGAGCAGTACTTC
>.|.|TRBJ2-6|TRBV19
CASSMGTSGANVLTF
TGTGCCAGTAGTATGGGGACCTCTGGGGCCAACGTCCTGACTTTC
>once|.|TRBJ2-3|TRBV14
CASSQEGFNPEGDTQYF
TGTGCCAGCAGCCAAGAGGGATTTAACCCTGAAGGAGATACGCAGTATTTT
>.|TRBD1|TRBJ2-7|TRBV28
CASTPGGAYEQYF
TGTGCCAGCACGCCAGGGGGCGCCTACGAGCAGTACTTC
>.|.|TRBJ2-1|TRBV5-1
CASSLAGFSSYNEQFF
TGCGCCAGCAGCTTGGCCGGGTTTAGCTCCTACAATGAGCAGTTCTTC
>.|.|TRBJ2-1|TRBV19
CASSPSDNEQFF
TGTGCCAGTAGCCCTTCGGACAATGAGCAGTTCTTC
>.|TRBD1|TRBJ1-2|TRBV6-1
CASSTQGADYGYTF
TGTGCCAGCAGCACACAGGGGGCTGACTATGGCTACACCTTC
>.|TRBD1|TRBJ1-2|TRBV27
CASSLSLTGSGYTF
TGTGCCAGCAGTTTATCCCTGACAGGGTCTGGCTACACCTTC
>.|.|TRBJ1-1|TRBV5-1
CASSLDRNTEAFF
TGCGCCAGCAGCTTGGACCGGAACACTGAAGCTTTCTTT
>.|TRBD1|TRBJ2-1|TRBV2
CASSFGQGINEQFF
TGTGCCAGCAGTTTCGGACAGGGGATCAATGAGCAGTTCTTC
>few|TRBD2|TRBJ2-7|TRBV11-2
CASSSIAGRRGTYEQYF
TGTGCCAGCAGCTCCATAGCGGGAAGGAGGGGGACCTACGAGCAGTACTTC
>.|.|TRBJ1-1|TRBV5-1
CASSWEDSLNTEAFF
TGCGCCAGCAGCTGGGAGGACAGTCTAAACACTGAAGCTTTCTTT
>.|.|TRBJ1-1|TRBV28
CASSLSGRMNTEAFF
TGTGCCAGCAGTTTATCGGGACGGATGAACACTGAAGCTTTCTTT
>.|.|TRBJ2-6|TRBV15
CATSDSTGTGANVLTF
TGTGCCACCAGCGATTCGACAGGTACTGGGGCCAACGTCCTGACTTTC
>.|TRBD1|TRBJ1-2|TRBV4-1
CASSQVGTGGNYGYTF
TGCGCCAGCAGCCAAGTAGGTACAGGGGGAAACTATGGCTACACCTTC